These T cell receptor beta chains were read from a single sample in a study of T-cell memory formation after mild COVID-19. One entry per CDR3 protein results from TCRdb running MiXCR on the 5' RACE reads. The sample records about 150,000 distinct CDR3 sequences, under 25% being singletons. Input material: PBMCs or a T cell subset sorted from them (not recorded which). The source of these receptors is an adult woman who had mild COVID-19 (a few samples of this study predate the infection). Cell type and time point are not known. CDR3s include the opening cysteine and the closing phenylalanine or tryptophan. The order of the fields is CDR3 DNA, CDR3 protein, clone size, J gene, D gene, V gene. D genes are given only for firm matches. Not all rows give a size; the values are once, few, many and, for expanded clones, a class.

cdr3_nt: TGTGCCAGCAGAGGCGTAGCGGGACGGGTCACCGGGGAGCTGTTTTTT
cdr3_aa: CASRGVAGRVTGELFF
clone_size: NA
j_call: TRBJ2-2
d_call: TRBD2
v_call: TRBV5-5

cdr3_nt: TGTGCCAGCAGCCTAGGGCAGGGAATGGACGAGCAGTACTTC
cdr3_aa: CASSLGQGMDEQYF
clone_size: NA
j_call: TRBJ2-7
d_call: NA
v_call: TRBV7-6

cdr3_nt: TGTGCCAGCAGCTTAGCGAAGGGCTACGAGCAGTACTTC
cdr3_aa: CASSLAKGYEQYF
clone_size: NA
j_call: TRBJ2-7
d_call: NA
v_call: TRBV7-9

cdr3_nt: TGTGCCAGCAGTATCTCCGGGACACCTCGGGAGACCCAGTACTTC
cdr3_aa: CASSISGTPRETQYF
clone_size: few
j_call: TRBJ2-5
d_call: NA
v_call: TRBV12-3/TRBV12-4

cdr3_nt: TGTGCCAGCAGCTTAAGGGGGATGAACACTGAAGCTTTCTTT
cdr3_aa: CASSLRGMNTEAFF
clone_size: many
j_call: TRBJ1-1
d_call: NA
v_call: TRBV7-9

cdr3_nt: TGTGCCTGGAGTGTAGGCGGGAGGATCCAGCATTTT
cdr3_aa: CAWSVGGRIQHF
clone_size: NA
j_call: TRBJ1-5
d_call: NA
v_call: TRBV30

cdr3_nt: TGTGCCAGCAGCTCACAGGGTTGGGAAAAACTGTTTTTT
cdr3_aa: CASSSQGWEKLFF
clone_size: NA
j_call: TRBJ1-4
d_call: NA
v_call: TRBV7-9

cdr3_nt: TGCAGTGGGCGGGAGGCTACTTATACGCAGTATTTT
cdr3_aa: CSGREATYTQYF
clone_size: few
j_call: TRBJ2-3
d_call: TRBD2
v_call: TRBV20-1

cdr3_nt: TGTGCCAGCAGCTGGGACTCACGCACAGATACGCAGTATTTT
cdr3_aa: CASSWDSRTDTQYF
clone_size: once
j_call: TRBJ2-3
d_call: NA
v_call: TRBV5-4

cdr3_nt: TGTGCCAGCAGCTTGGGTGGGCGGTACACAGATACGCAGTATTTT
cdr3_aa: CASSLGGRYTDTQYF
clone_size: NA
j_call: TRBJ2-3
d_call: NA
v_call: TRBV7-2

cdr3_nt: TGTGCCAGCAGAGGGACTAGCGGGAGTCCGGGCACCGGGGAGCTGTTTTTT
cdr3_aa: CASRGTSGSPGTGELFF
clone_size: few
j_call: TRBJ2-2
d_call: TRBD2
v_call: TRBV12-3/TRBV12-4

cdr3_nt: TGTGCCAGCAGCAAAGACGAGGGGGTCGACGAGCAGTACTTC
cdr3_aa: CASSKDEGVDEQYF
clone_size: NA
j_call: TRBJ2-7
d_call: NA
v_call: TRBV21-1

cdr3_nt: TGTGCCACCAGTGATTTGGCGTGGGGCTACACCTTC
cdr3_aa: CATSDLAWGYTF
clone_size: NA
j_call: TRBJ1-2
d_call: NA
v_call: TRBV24-1

cdr3_nt: TGTGCCAGCAGCGTATTTCCGGGAGGGACCAAAAACATTCAGTACTTC
cdr3_aa: CASSVFPGGTKNIQYF
clone_size: NA
j_call: TRBJ2-4
d_call: TRBD2
v_call: TRBV9

cdr3_nt: TGTGCCTGGAGTGTTTCAGTCTATGGCTACACCTTC
cdr3_aa: CAWSVSVYGYTF
clone_size: few
j_call: TRBJ1-2
d_call: NA
v_call: TRBV30

cdr3_nt: TGCAGTGCGCGAGGGGAGAACACTGAAGCTTTCTTT
cdr3_aa: CSARGENTEAFF
clone_size: NA
j_call: TRBJ1-1
d_call: NA
v_call: TRBV20-1

cdr3_nt: TGCAGTGCTACCCGGCGGGTTGGGGGGCAGTACTTC
cdr3_aa: CSATRRVGGQYF
clone_size: NA
j_call: TRBJ2-7
d_call: NA
v_call: TRBV20-1

cdr3_nt: TGTGCCACCAGTGCATGGGGCGGGAGTAACACTGAGCAGTTCTTC
cdr3_aa: CATSAWGGSNTEQFF
clone_size: NA
j_call: TRBJ2-1
d_call: TRBD2
v_call: TRBV24-1

cdr3_nt: TGCAGTGCTCGGCTATCGAACACCGGGGAGCTGTTTTTT
cdr3_aa: CSARLSNTGELFF
clone_size: NA
j_call: TRBJ2-2
d_call: NA
v_call: TRBV20-1

cdr3_nt: TGTGCCACGCGACAGGGGGATATTAACTATGGCTACACCTTC
cdr3_aa: CATRQGDINYGYTF
clone_size: NA
j_call: TRBJ1-2
d_call: TRBD1
v_call: TRBV2

cdr3_nt: TGTGCCACCAGAGGGACTAGCGGGAGAAACAATGAGCAGTTCTTC
cdr3_aa: CATRGTSGRNNEQFF
clone_size: few
j_call: TRBJ2-1
d_call: TRBD2
v_call: TRBV10-3

cdr3_nt: TGCAGTGCCCTAATGGTGGTGAGCGGGGGTAACAATGAGCAGTTCTTC
cdr3_aa: CSALMVVSGGNNEQFF
clone_size: few
j_call: TRBJ2-1
d_call: TRBD2
v_call: TRBV20-1

cdr3_nt: TGCGCCAGCAGCCAGGAGACCTCGGAAACCCTTTACGAGCAGTACTTC
cdr3_aa: CASSQETSETLYEQYF
clone_size: NA
j_call: TRBJ2-7
d_call: NA
v_call: TRBV4-3

cdr3_nt: TGCAGTGCTCTACCCGGACAGGGGAAAACCTACGAGCAGTACTTC
cdr3_aa: CSALPGQGKTYEQYF
clone_size: few
j_call: TRBJ2-7
d_call: TRBD1
v_call: TRBV20-1

cdr3_nt: TGCAGCGTTGTAAGGGGACACACCATATATTTT
cdr3_aa: CSVVRGHTIYF
clone_size: few
j_call: TRBJ1-3
d_call: NA
v_call: TRBV29-1

cdr3_nt: TGTGCCTGGAGTGGTGTCAGGCGAGACACTGAAGCTTTCTTT
cdr3_aa: CAWSGVRRDTEAFF
clone_size: NA
j_call: TRBJ1-1
d_call: NA
v_call: TRBV30

cdr3_nt: TGTGCCAGCAGCTTCCCCCAGGGGGCGGTGAGGGCAGATACGCAGTATTTT
cdr3_aa: CASSFPQGAVRADTQYF
clone_size: many
j_call: TRBJ2-3
d_call: TRBD1
v_call: TRBV7-2

cdr3_nt: TGTGCCTGGAGTGTACTCAGGAGAACGATGCCGAACACCGGGGAGCTGTTTTTT
cdr3_aa: CAWSVLRRTMPNTGELFF
clone_size: few
j_call: TRBJ2-2
d_call: NA
v_call: TRBV30

cdr3_nt: TGTGCCAGCAGTTTTACACCAGATACGCAGTATTTT
cdr3_aa: CASSFTPDTQYF
clone_size: NA
j_call: TRBJ2-3
d_call: NA
v_call: TRBV7-9

cdr3_nt: TGTGCCAGCAGTTTAGCCGGGACAGCTAACCAGTACTTC
cdr3_aa: CASSLAGTANQYF
clone_size: NA
j_call: TRBJ2-5
d_call: TRBD1
v_call: TRBV12-3/TRBV12-4

cdr3_nt: TGCGCCAGCAGCCAACCCCCGAATTATGGCTACACCTTC
cdr3_aa: CASSQPPNYGYTF
clone_size: NA
j_call: TRBJ1-2
d_call: NA
v_call: TRBV4-1

cdr3_nt: TGTGCCAGCAGTTACGGGCCACCGGATAGCACAGATACGCAGTATTTT
cdr3_aa: CASSYGPPDSTDTQYF
clone_size: few
j_call: TRBJ2-3
d_call: NA
v_call: TRBV6-2/TRBV6-3

cdr3_nt: TGCAGCGCCCGGGACGCCGCGAATACAGATACGCAGTATTTT
cdr3_aa: CSARDAANTDTQYF
clone_size: NA
j_call: TRBJ2-3
d_call: NA
v_call: TRBV29-1

cdr3_nt: TGTGCCAGCGGCCCGCCCAGCGAGGGAGCAGATACGCAGTATTTT
cdr3_aa: CASGPPSEGADTQYF
clone_size: few
j_call: TRBJ2-3
d_call: NA
v_call: TRBV27

cdr3_nt: TGTGCCAGCAGCCCGGGCGGTAGAACGTACACAGATACGCAGTATTTT
cdr3_aa: CASSPGGRTYTDTQYF
clone_size: NA
j_call: TRBJ2-3
d_call: NA
v_call: TRBV14

cdr3_nt: TGTGCCAGCAGCTTGTCCCCAGGGGGCGCAAACTATGGCTACACCTTC
cdr3_aa: CASSLSPGGANYGYTF
clone_size: NA
j_call: TRBJ1-2
d_call: TRBD1
v_call: TRBV5-6

cdr3_nt: TGTGCCAGCAGTTTAGCGGGAGGGCCGGGCACAGATACGCAGTATTTT
cdr3_aa: CASSLAGGPGTDTQYF
clone_size: few
j_call: TRBJ2-3
d_call: TRBD2
v_call: TRBV12-3/TRBV12-4

cdr3_nt: TGCAGTGCTAGATGGGCGGGTGAAGCTTTCTTT
cdr3_aa: CSARWAGEAFF
clone_size: few
j_call: TRBJ1-1
d_call: NA
v_call: TRBV20-1

cdr3_nt: TGTGCCAGCGAACAGGGCGCGAACACCGGGGAGCTGTTTTTT
cdr3_aa: CASEQGANTGELFF
clone_size: NA
j_call: TRBJ2-2
d_call: NA
v_call: TRBV10-3

cdr3_nt: TGTGCCAGCAGCTCGGGACTAGCGGGAGATGGAGATACGCAGTATTTT
cdr3_aa: CASSSGLAGDGDTQYF
clone_size: NA
j_call: TRBJ2-3
d_call: TRBD2
v_call: TRBV7-3

cdr3_nt: TGTGCCAGCAGTTACTCGATCCCCAACGGGTTGGGCAACAAAAACATTCAGTACTTC
cdr3_aa: CASSYSIPNGLGNKNIQYF
clone_size: few
j_call: TRBJ2-4
d_call: NA
v_call: TRBV6-5

cdr3_nt: TGTGCCAGCAGTTACGATCCACTAGCGGGAGGGCCTTCCGAGCAGTACTTC
cdr3_aa: CASSYDPLAGGPSEQYF
clone_size: few
j_call: TRBJ2-7
d_call: TRBD2
v_call: TRBV6-6

cdr3_nt: TGTGCCAGCAGCTTAATCGATTGGACTACGAGAGTTACGCAGTATTTT
cdr3_aa: CASSLIDWTTRVTQYF
clone_size: NA
j_call: TRBJ2-3
d_call: NA
v_call: TRBV7-8

cdr3_nt: TGCGCCAGCAGCCCGGGACTAGCGCGCACCGGGGAGCTGTTTTTT
cdr3_aa: CASSPGLARTGELFF
clone_size: few
j_call: TRBJ2-2
d_call: TRBD2
v_call: TRBV5-1

cdr3_nt: TGCAGCGTTGACACAGGGTCCTATGGCTACACCTTC
cdr3_aa: CSVDTGSYGYTF
clone_size: NA
j_call: TRBJ1-2
d_call: NA
v_call: TRBV29-1

cdr3_nt: TGTGCCACCAGCAGACGACAGGGGGGTGTCGACGAGCAGTACTTC
cdr3_aa: CATSRRQGGVDEQYF
clone_size: NA
j_call: TRBJ2-7
d_call: TRBD1
v_call: TRBV15

cdr3_nt: TGTGCCACCAGTGACCCTTTGAAAGATACGCAGTATTTT
cdr3_aa: CATSDPLKDTQYF
clone_size: NA
j_call: TRBJ2-3
d_call: NA
v_call: TRBV24-1

cdr3_nt: TGTGCCAGCAGTTATAGGGGGACAAACGATTCACCCCTCCACTTT
cdr3_aa: CASSYRGTNDSPLHF
clone_size: NA
j_call: TRBJ1-6
d_call: NA
v_call: TRBV6-6

cdr3_nt: TGTGCCAGCAGCCCACAAGGGCTTGGATATGGCTACACCTTC
cdr3_aa: CASSPQGLGYGYTF
clone_size: NA
j_call: TRBJ1-2
d_call: NA
v_call: TRBV12-3/TRBV12-4

cdr3_nt: TGTGCCAGCAGCCGCCTTAGGGTTAGGTCAGATACGCAGTATTTT
cdr3_aa: CASSRLRVRSDTQYF
clone_size: few
j_call: TRBJ2-3
d_call: NA
v_call: TRBV7-8

cdr3_nt: TGTGCCAGCAGCTACCGCCGACCACAGGGGGGCTATGGCTACACCTTC
cdr3_aa: CASSYRRPQGGYGYTF
clone_size: few
j_call: TRBJ1-2
d_call: TRBD1
v_call: TRBV6-2/TRBV6-3

cdr3_nt: TGTGCCAGCAGCCCCGAGGCCCCAGCAGGGGCCAACGTCCTGACTTTC
cdr3_aa: CASSPEAPAGANVLTF
clone_size: few
j_call: TRBJ2-6
d_call: NA
v_call: TRBV9

cdr3_nt: TGTGCCAGCAGCTTAAGGGGGCAGGGGATGGGCAATGAGCAGTTCTTC
cdr3_aa: CASSLRGQGMGNEQFF
clone_size: few
j_call: TRBJ2-1
d_call: TRBD1
v_call: TRBV7-8

cdr3_nt: TGTGCCAGCAGCCCCAATACCCGCGGGACAGTTACCTCCTACGAGCAGTACTTC
cdr3_aa: CASSPNTRGTVTSYEQYF
clone_size: many
j_call: TRBJ2-7
d_call: NA
v_call: TRBV7-9